This is a list of T cell receptor beta chains from one sample in a study of T-cell memory formation after mild COVID-19. In TCRdb, the 5' RACE reads were re-called with MiXCR into one record per CDR3 protein. The profile shows under 400,000 distinct CDR3 sequences, more than 20% of them singletons. Sample: PBMCs or a T cell subset sorted from them (not recorded which). The receptors originated from an adult woman who had mild COVID-19 (a few samples of this study predate the infection). Cell type and time point are not known. Each CDR3 is given with its conserved first and last residue. Each record gives: V gene, clone size, J gene, D gene, CDR3 protein, CDR3 DNA. A D gene is named only where the DNA matches it firmly. Clone size, where shown, is once, few, many, or a class for clones that have expanded.

TRBV24-1	-	TRBJ2-5	TRBD2	CATSDRSGENQETQYF	TGTGCCACCAGTGACCGTAGCGGGGAGAACCAAGAGACCCAGTACTTC
TRBV29-1	-	TRBJ2-1	TRBD1	CSVVGQGSYNEQFF	TGCAGCGTTGTGGGACAGGGTTCCTACAATGAGCAGTTCTTC
TRBV5-5	few	TRBJ2-2	-	CASSLVAGPNTGELFF	TGTGCCAGCAGCTTGGTGGCAGGGCCGAACACCGGGGAGCTGTTTTTT
TRBV29-1	-	TRBJ1-5	-	CSVQENSNQPQHF	TGCAGCGTACAGGAAAATAGCAATCAGCCCCAGCATTTT
TRBV15	-	TRBJ1-1	TRBD1	CATSRTGRGPTEAFF	TGTGCCACCAGCAGAACGGGGAGGGGGCCCACTGAAGCTTTCTTT
TRBV19	-	TRBJ2-7	-	CASATLTGWNYEQYF	TGTGCCAGCGCAACCCTGACAGGTTGGAACTACGAGCAGTACTTC
TRBV20-1	many	TRBJ1-5	-	CSASRRNQPQHF	TGCAGTGCCTCAAGGCGGAATCAGCCCCAGCATTTT
TRBV20-1	-	TRBJ2-7	-	CSARDRLLAPHPYEQYF	TGCAGTGCTAGAGATCGGTTACTAGCTCCGCACCCCTACGAGCAGTACTTC
TRBV5-1	few	TRBJ1-4	-	CASSLGDGNEKLFF	TGCGCCAGCAGCTTGGGGGACGGGAATGAAAAACTGTTTTTT
TRBV18	few	TRBJ2-1	-	CASSPTVAYNEQFF	TGTGCCAGCTCACCGACAGTCGCCTACAATGAGCAGTTCTTC
TRBV5-6	-	TRBJ2-7	TRBD2	CASSLVTSGFYEQYF	TGTGCCAGCAGCTTGGTGACTAGCGGGTTCTACGAGCAGTACTTC
TRBV9	few	TRBJ2-1	-	CASSVGPEGIEQFF	TGTGCCAGCAGCGTGGGACCAGAGGGTATTGAGCAGTTCTTC
TRBV7-2	-	TRBJ1-4	-	CASSLGGKRTTNEKLFF	TGTGCCAGCAGCTTAGGGGGGAAAAGAACTACTAATGAAAAACTGTTTTTT
TRBV9	-	TRBJ2-7	-	CASSALPTGHLSYEQYF	TGTGCCAGCAGCGCCCTGCCTACGGGACACCTCTCCTACGAGCAGTACTTC
TRBV5-1	few	TRBJ1-1	TRBD1	CASRYRGAGDFGTEAFF	TGCGCCAGCAGGTACAGGGGCGCAGGAGATTTTGGCACTGAAGCTTTCTTT
TRBV12-3/TRBV12-4	few	TRBJ1-1	-	CASSLGNLNTEAFF	TGTGCCAGCAGTTTAGGTAACTTGAACACTGAAGCTTTCTTT
TRBV6-5	-	TRBJ2-3	-	CASTDVGGADTQYF	TGTGCCAGCACCGACGTGGGGGGTGCAGATACGCAGTATTTT
TRBV5-1	-	TRBJ2-3	TRBD1	CASSLGQGDPSTDTQYF	TGCGCCAGCAGCCTGGGACAGGGGGATCCTAGCACAGATACGCAGTATTTT
TRBV4-2	few	TRBJ2-3	-	CASSQEVAAYTDTQYF	TGTGCCAGCAGCCAAGAAGTGGCAGCGTACACAGATACGCAGTATTTT
TRBV9	-	TRBJ2-3	-	CASSVDRRGDTQYF	TGTGCCAGCAGCGTAGATCGACGGGGGGATACGCAGTATTTT
TRBV5-1	-	TRBJ1-1	-	CASSRDNSPEAFF	TGCGCCAGCAGCAGGGACAACTCTCCTGAAGCTTTCTTT
TRBV7-9	few	TRBJ2-7	TRBD2	CASSIGTSGRLAYEQYF	TGTGCCAGCAGCATTGGGACTAGCGGGAGGCTGGCCTACGAGCAGTACTTC
TRBV20-1	many	TRBJ2-7	TRBD2	CSARGLAGSYEQYF	TGCAGTGCTAGGGGACTAGCGGGGTCTTACGAGCAGTACTTC
TRBV7-8	-	TRBJ2-6	TRBD2	CASLRDYGANVLTF	TGTGCCAGCCTACGGGACTACGGGGCCAACGTCCTGACTTTC
TRBV5-1	-	TRBJ2-1	TRBD1	CASSLVAGQAAEGFF	TGCGCCAGCAGCTTGGTAGCAGGACAGGCGGCTGAGGGGTTCTTC
TRBV4-3	few	TRBJ1-2	TRBD1	CASSQGRTGYYGYTF	TGCGCCAGCAGCCAAGGACGGACAGGGTACTATGGCTACACCTTC
TRBV12-3/TRBV12-4	-	TRBJ2-7	TRBD1	CASSPTGPGHEQYF	TGTGCCAGCAGTCCGACAGGGCCCGGGCACGAGCAGTACTTC
TRBV27	few	TRBJ1-1	-	CASRSGRDDTEAFF	TGTGCCAGCAGATCGGGAAGGGACGACACTGAAGCTTTCTTT
TRBV5-5	few	TRBJ1-4	-	CASSRQLNEKLFF	TGTGCCAGCAGCCGACAGCTAAATGAAAAACTGTTTTTT
TRBV12-3/TRBV12-4	-	TRBJ2-1	TRBD2	CASSKGLAEINEQFF	TGTGCCAGCAGTAAGGGACTAGCGGAGATTAATGAGCAGTTCTTC
TRBV9	-	TRBJ2-7	TRBD1	CASSVAGQGGYEQYF	TGTGCCAGCAGCGTAGCGGGACAGGGGGGCTACGAGCAGTACTTC
TRBV20-1	few	TRBJ2-5	-	CSASPGTLSPYF	TGCAGTGCTAGCCCCGGGACCCTGAGTCCGTACTTC
TRBV24-1	-	TRBJ2-6	-	CATSQGSGANVLTF	TGTGCCACCAGTCAGGGTTCCGGGGCCAACGTCCTGACTTTC
TRBV20-1	many	TRBJ2-7	-	CSATVSLHEQYF	TGCAGTGCTACTGTCTCCCTCCACGAGCAGTACTTC
TRBV28	once	TRBJ1-2	-	CARREERKDGYTF	TGTGCCAGGCGAGAAGAGCGCAAGGATGGCTACACCTTC
TRBV4-1	few	TRBJ2-7	-	CASSPQVGGRSYEQYF	TGCGCCAGCAGCCCCCAGGTTGGAGGCAGGTCCTACGAGCAGTACTTC
TRBV12-3/TRBV12-4	-	TRBJ1-4	-	CASSLSVTTNEKLFF	TGTGCCAGCAGTTTGAGTGTGACAACTAATGAAAAACTGTTTTTT
TRBV24-1	-	TRBJ2-1	TRBD2	CATSRSGSYEQFF	TGTGCCACCAGTCGTAGCGGGAGTTATGAGCAGTTCTTC
TRBV11-3	-	TRBJ2-5	-	CASSSVSGQTQYF	TGTGCCAGCAGCTCCGTGTCTGGGCAGACCCAGTACTTC
TRBV24-1	few	TRBJ1-5	-	CATSAQSNQPQHF	TGTGCCACCAGTGCCCAAAGCAATCAGCCCCAGCATTTT
TRBV20-1	many	TRBJ1-5	TRBD1	CSAREGAGQPQHF	TGCAGTGCCCGAGAGGGGGCTGGGCAGCCCCAGCATTTT